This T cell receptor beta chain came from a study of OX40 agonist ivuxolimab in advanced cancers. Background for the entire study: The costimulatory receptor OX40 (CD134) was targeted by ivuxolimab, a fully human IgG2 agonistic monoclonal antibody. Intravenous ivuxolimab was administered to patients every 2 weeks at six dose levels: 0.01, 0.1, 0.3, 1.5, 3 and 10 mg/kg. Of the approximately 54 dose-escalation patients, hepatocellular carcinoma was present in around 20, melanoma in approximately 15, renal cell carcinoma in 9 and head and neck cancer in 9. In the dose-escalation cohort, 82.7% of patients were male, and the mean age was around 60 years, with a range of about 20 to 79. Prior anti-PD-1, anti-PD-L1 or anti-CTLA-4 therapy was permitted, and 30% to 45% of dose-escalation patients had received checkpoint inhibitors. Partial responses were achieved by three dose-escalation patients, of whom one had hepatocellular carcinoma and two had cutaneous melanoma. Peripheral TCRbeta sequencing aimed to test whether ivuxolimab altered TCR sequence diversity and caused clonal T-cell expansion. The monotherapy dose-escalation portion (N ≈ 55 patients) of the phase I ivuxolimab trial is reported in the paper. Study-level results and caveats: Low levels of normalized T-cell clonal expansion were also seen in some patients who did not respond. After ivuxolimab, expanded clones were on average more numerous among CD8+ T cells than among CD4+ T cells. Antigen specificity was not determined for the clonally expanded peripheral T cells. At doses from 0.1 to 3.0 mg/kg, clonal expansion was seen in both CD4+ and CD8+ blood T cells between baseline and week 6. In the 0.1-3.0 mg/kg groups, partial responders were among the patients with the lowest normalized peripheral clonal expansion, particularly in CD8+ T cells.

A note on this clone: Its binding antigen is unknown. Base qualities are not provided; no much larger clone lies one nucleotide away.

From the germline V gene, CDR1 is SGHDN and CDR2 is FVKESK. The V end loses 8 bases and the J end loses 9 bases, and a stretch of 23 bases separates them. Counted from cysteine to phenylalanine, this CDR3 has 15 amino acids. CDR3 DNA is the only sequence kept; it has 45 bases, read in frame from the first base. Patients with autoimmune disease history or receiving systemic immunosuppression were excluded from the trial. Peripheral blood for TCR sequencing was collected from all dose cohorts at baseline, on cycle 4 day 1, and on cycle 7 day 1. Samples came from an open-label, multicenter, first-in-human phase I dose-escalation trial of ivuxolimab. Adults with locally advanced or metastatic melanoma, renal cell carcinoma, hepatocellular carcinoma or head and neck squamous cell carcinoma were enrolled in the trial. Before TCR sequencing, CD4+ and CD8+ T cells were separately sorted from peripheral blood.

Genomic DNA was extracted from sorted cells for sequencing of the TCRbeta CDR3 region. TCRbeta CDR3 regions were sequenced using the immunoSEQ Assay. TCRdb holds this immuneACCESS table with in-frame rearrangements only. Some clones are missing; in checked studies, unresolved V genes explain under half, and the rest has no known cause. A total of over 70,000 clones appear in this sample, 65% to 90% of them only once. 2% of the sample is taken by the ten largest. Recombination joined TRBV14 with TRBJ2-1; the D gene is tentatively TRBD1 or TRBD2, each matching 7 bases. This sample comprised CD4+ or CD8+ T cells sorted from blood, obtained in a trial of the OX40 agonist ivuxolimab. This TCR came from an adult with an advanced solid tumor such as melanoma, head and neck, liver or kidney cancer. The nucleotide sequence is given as TGTGCCAGCGGAAAGAGGACAGGCGGCGGGGGTGAGCAGTTCTTC. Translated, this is CASGKRTGGGGEQFF.